Each of the 8 T cell receptor beta chains below was sequenced from the same sample in a study of T cells in Graves' hyperthyroidism and ophthalmopathy. Amplification targeted TCR beta CDR3 regions from RNA transcripts. The HTBI primer set drove a first-round RT-PCR of the TCR CDR3. TCRdb re-called the multiplex PCR reads through MiXCR, storing one row per CDR3 protein. The data show approximately 740,000 distinct CDR3 sequences, 14% seen once. The sample consisted of blood. The receptor source for this set is a woman aged 18-30 years with Graves' hyperthyroidism.

This clonotype was seen more than once but under ten times. The chain employs TRBV18 and TRBJ1-2; TRBD1 aligns across 9 bases. This CDR3 has 14 residues. Germline-derived CDR1 and CDR2 are KGHSH and LQKENI. V was pared by 2 bases and J by 7 bases, with 5 bases of the junction left unmatched. CDR3 bases: TGTGCCAGCTCACCAGGACAGGGGAGGAGTGGCTACACCTTC. Protein sequence: CASSPGQGRSGYTF.

This clonotype was counted ten times or more. The V gene is TRBV9, the J gene TRBJ2-1; a weak D match, TRBD2 (7 bases). The CDR3 has 15 residues. Germline CDR1 reads SGDLS; CDR2 reads YYNGEE. Trimming took off 2 bases at V and 4 bases at J, with 13 bases between the two ends. The CDR3 sequence is CASSVRGAQYNEQFF. As DNA, the CDR3 is TGTGCCAGCAGCGTTCGGGGGGCGCAGTACAATGAGCAGTTCTTC.

This clonotype has only a few counts. CDR3 loop: CASSLGWPSTDTQYF. As DNA, the CDR3 is TGTGCCAGCAGCTTAGGGTGGCCTAGCACAGATACGCAGTATTTT. The V and J genes are TRBV11-1 and TRBJ2-3; D is unresolved. Per the germline V gene, CDR1 is SGHAT and CDR2 is FQDESV (reference sequence). The CDR3 loop spans 15 amino acids. Trimming took 1 base from V and 0 from J, leaving 8 bases between them.

This clonotype appeared many times. The chain links TRBV7-2 to TRBJ2-7, with D hard to call. This CDR3 spans 13 amino acids. Deletions cut 1 base from V and 3 bases from J, with 7 bases between. Germline CDR1 SGHTA, CDR2 FQGNSA. The CDR3 coding sequence is TGTGCCAGCAGCTTAGGTCCCCGCTACGAGCAGTACTTC. As protein: CASSLGPRYEQYF.

This clonotype was observed at least ten times. The rearrangement joins TRBV28 to TRBJ1-2; D not certain. The germline gives CDR1 MDHEN, CDR2 SYDVKM. V lost 7 bases to trimming and J lost 6 bases, with 12 bases between them. This CDR3 contains 12 residues. CDR3 sequence (DNA): TGTGCCAGCATGGCCGAGCTCGATGGCTACACCTTC. Protein product: CASMAELDGYTF.

The genes are TRBV20-1 and TRBJ2-1; 11 positions match TRBD2. V lost 7 bases and J lost 5; bases outside the gene matches: 1. The CDR3 spans 12 residues. Germline assignment: CDR1 DFQATT and CDR2 SNEGSKA (reference sequence). Here the CDR3 reads CSGLAGNNEQFF. CDR3 sequence (DNA): TGCAGTGGACTAGCGGGAAACAATGAGCAGTTCTTC.

V usage is TRBV20-1 and J usage is TRBJ1-4; D is perhaps TRBD1 (5 bases). Germline V gene data show CDR1 as DFQATT and CDR2 as SNEGSKA (reference sequence). The CDR3 is 12 amino acids. The CDR3, as DNA: TGCAGCTCGTCGGGGACCGATGAAAAACTGTTTTTT. Amino acid sequence: CSSSGTDEKLFF.

A few counts support this clonotype. The V gene is TRBV6-1, the J gene TRBJ2-7; 14 nucleotides align to TRBD2. Germline CDR1 reads MNHNS; CDR2 reads SASEGT. This CDR3 has 17 residues. J was trimmed by 4 bases and V by 1 base; bases with no gene match: 6. In DNA, the CDR3 is TGTGCCAGCAGTGAAGGACTAGCGGGAGGGCCTAGGTACGAGCAGTACTTC. Its translation is CASSEGLAGGPRYEQYF.